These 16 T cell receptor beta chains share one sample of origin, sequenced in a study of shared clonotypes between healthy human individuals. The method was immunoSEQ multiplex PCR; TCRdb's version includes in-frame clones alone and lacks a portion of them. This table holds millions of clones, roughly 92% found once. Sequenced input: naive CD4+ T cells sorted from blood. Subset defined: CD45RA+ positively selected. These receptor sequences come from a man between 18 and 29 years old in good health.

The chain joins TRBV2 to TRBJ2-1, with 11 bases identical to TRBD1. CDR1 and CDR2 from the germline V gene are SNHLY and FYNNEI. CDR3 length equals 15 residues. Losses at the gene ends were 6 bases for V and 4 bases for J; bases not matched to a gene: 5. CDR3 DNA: TGTGCCAGCAGACCAGGACAGGGGGCGTACAATGAGCAGTTCTTC. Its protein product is CASRPGQGAYNEQFF.

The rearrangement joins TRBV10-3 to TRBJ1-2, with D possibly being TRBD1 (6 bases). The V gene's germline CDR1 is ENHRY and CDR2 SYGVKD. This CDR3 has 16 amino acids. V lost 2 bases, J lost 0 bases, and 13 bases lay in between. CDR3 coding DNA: TGTGCCATCAGTGAGAGTTTAGCAGGGGCTAACTATGGCTACACCTTC. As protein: CAISESLAGANYGYTF.

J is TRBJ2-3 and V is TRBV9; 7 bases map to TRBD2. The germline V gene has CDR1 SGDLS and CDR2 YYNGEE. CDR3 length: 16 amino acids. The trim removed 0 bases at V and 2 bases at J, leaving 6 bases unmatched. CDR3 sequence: CASSVVAGGNTDTQYF. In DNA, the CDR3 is TGTGCCAGCAGCGTAGTCGCCGGGGGGAACACAGATACGCAGTATTTT. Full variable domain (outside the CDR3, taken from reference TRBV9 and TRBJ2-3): DSGVTQTPKHLITATGQRVTLRCSPRSGDLSVYWYQQSLDQGLQFLIQYYNGEERAKGNILERFSAQQFPDLHSELNLSSLELGDSALYFCASSVVAGGNTDTQYFGPGTRLTVL.

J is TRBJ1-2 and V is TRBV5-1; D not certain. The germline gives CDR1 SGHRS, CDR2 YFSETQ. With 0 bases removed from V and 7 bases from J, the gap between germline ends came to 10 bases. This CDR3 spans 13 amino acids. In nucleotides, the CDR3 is TGCGCCAGCAGCTTGGAGGGTATCGGTGGCTACACCTTC. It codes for CASSLEGIGGYTF.

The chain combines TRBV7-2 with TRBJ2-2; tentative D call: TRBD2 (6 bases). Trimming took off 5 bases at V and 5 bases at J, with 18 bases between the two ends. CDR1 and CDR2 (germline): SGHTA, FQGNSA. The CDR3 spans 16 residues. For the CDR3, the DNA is TGTGCCAGCAGCACCCCGGGACTGACCTTAACCGGGGAGCTGTTTTTT. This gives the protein CASSTPGLTLTGELFF.

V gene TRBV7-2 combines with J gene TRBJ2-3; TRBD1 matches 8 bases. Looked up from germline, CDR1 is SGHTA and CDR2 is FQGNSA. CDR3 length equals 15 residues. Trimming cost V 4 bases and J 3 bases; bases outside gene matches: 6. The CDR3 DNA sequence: TGTGCCAGCAGCTCACCGACAGGGGCGACAGATACGCAGTATTTT. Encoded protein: CASSSPTGATDTQYF.

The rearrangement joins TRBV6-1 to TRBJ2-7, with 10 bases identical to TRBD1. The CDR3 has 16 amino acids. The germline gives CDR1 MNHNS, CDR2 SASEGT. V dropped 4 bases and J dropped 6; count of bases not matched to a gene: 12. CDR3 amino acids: CASSALPLGQGTEQYF. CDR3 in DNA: TGTGCCAGCAGTGCCCTACCGCTGGGACAGGGGACCGAGCAGTACTTC.

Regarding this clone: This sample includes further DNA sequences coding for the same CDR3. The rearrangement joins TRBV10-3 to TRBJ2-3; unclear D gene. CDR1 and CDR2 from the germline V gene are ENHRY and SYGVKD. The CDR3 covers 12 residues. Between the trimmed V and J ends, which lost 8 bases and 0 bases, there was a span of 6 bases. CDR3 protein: CAIGGSTDTQYF. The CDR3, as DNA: TGTGCCATCGGTGGAAGCACAGATACGCAGTATTTT.

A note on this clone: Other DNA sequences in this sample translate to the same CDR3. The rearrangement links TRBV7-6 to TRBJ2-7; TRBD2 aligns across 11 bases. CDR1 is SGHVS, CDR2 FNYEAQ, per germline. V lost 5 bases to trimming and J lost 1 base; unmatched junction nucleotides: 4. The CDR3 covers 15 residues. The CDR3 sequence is CASSPGTSGSYEQYF. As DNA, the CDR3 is TGTGCCAGCAGCCCGGGGACTAGCGGATCCTACGAGCAGTACTTC.

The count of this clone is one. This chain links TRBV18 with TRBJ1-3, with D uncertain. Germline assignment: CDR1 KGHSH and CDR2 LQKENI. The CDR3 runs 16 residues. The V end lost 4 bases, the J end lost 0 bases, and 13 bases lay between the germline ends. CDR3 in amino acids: CASSREPPGSGNTIYF. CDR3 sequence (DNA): TGTGCCAGCTCACGGGAACCGCCCGGCTCTGGAAACACCATATATTTT.

Here the CDR3 DNA reads TGCGCCAGCAGCTTGGTTGGGCCCCCGAACACTGAAGCTTTCTTT. Its protein product is CASSLVGPPNTEAFF. This chain joins TRBV5-1 and TRBJ1-1; D gene unclear. The V and J ends lost 0 bases and 1 base respectively, with 10 bases between them. Germline V gives CDR1 SGHRS, CDR2 YFSETQ. The CDR3 consists of 15 residues.

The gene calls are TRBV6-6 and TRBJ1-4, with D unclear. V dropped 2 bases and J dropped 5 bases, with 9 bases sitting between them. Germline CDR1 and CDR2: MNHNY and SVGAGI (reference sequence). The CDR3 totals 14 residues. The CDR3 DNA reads TGTGCCAGCAGTTACGGGCAGATGAATGAAAAACTGTTTTTT. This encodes CASSYGQMNEKLFF.

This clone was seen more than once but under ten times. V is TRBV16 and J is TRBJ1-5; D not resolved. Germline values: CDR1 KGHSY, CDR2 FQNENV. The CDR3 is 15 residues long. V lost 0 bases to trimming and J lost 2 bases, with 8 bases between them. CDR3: CASSQSDNGNQPQHF. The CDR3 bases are TGTGCCAGCAGCCAATCCGACAATGGCAATCAGCCCCAGCATTTT.

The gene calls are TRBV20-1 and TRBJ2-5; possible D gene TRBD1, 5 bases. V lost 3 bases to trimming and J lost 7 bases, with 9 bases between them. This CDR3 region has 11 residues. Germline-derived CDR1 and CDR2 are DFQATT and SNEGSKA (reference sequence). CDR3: CSARSGATQYF. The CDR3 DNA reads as TGCAGTGCTAGGTCTGGGGCGACCCAGTACTTC.

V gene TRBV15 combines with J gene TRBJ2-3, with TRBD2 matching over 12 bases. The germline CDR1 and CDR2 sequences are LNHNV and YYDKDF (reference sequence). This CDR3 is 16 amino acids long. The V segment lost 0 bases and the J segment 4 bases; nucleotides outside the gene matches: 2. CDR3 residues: CATSREASGGADTQYF. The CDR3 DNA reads TGTGCCACCAGCAGAGAGGCTAGCGGGGGGGCAGATACGCAGTATTTT.

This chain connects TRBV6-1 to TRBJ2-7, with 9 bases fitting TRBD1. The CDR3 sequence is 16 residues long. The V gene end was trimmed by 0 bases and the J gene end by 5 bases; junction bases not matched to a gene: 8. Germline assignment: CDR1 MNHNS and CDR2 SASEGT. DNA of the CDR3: TGTGCCAGCAGTGAAGCGTTTGGGACAGGGTACAACGAGCAGTACTTC. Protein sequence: CASSEAFGTGYNEQYF.